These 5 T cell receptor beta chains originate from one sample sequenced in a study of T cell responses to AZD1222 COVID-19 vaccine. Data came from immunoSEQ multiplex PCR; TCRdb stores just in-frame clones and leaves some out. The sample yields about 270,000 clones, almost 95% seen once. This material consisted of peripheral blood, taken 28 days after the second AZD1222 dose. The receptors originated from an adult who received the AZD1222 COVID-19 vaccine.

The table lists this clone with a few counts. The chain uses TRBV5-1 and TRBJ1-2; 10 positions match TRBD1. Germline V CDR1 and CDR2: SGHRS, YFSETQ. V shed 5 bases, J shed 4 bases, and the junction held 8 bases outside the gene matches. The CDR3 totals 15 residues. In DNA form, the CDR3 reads TGCGCCAGCAGTCCCGGGACAGGGGATATCTATGGCTACACCTTC. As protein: CASSPGTGDIYGYTF.

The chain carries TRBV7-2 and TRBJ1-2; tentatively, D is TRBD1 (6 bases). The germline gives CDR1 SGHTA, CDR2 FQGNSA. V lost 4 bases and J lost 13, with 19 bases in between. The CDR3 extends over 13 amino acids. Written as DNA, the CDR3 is TGTGCCAGCAGCTCAGACAGGACGTCCTCGGGCACCTTC. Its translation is CASSSDRTSSGTF.

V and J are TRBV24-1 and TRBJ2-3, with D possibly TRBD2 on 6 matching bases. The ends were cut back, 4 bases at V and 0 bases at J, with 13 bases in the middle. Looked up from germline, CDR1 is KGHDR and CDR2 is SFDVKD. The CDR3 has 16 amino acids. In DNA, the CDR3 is TGTGCCACCAGTGAGCCTGGGGACTCCAGCACAGATACGCAGTATTTT. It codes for CATSEPGDSSTDTQYF.

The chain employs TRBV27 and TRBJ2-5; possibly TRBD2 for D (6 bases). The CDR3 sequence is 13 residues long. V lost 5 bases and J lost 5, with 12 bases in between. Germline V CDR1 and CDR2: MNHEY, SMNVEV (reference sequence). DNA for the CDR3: TGTGCCAGCAGTCCGACTAGGATGGAGACCCAGTACTTC. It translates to CASSPTRMETQYF.

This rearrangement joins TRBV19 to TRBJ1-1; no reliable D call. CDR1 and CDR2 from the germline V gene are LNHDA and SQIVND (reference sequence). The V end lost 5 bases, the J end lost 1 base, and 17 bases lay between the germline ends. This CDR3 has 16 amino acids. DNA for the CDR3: TGTGCCAGTAGTGCCGGGGAGGTCAAGTGGAACACTGAAGCTTTCTTT. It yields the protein CASSAGEVKWNTEAFF.